This is a list of T cell receptor beta chains from one sample in a study of tumor-infiltrating lymphocytes in primary liver carcinoma. Using its own MiXCR run on the multiplex PCR reads, TCRdb lists one record per CDR3 protein. Of about 200,000 distinct CDR3 sequences in the sample, around four fifths were seen once. Sequenced: tumor tissue from primary liver carcinoma. The receptors come from a middle-aged man with primary liver carcinoma and hepatitis B virus infection. The CDR3 runs from the conserved cysteine through the conserved F or W. A D gene is named only where the DNA matches it firmly. Some rows have no size entry. The others give once, few or many, or a class for an expanded clone.

V gene: TRBV11-3; clone size: once; D gene: TRBD2; J gene: TRBJ2-1; CDR3 protein: CASNLGIAGGRSGQLF; CDR3 DNA: TGTGCCAGCAACTTAGGTATAGCGGGAGGGCGAAGTGGGCAGTTATTC
V gene: TRBV11-2; clone size: -; D gene: -; J gene: TRBJ2-3; CDR3 protein: CVSCGRTTGNTDTQYF; CDR3 DNA: TGTGTTAGCTGCGGAAGAACTACAGGGAACACTGATACGCAGTATTTT
V gene: TRBV11-2; clone size: -; D gene: -; J gene: TRBJ2-7; CDR3 protein: CGCSHETSSYNEQYF; CDR3 DNA: TGTGGCTGCAGCCACGAGACTTCTTCCTACAATGAGCAGTACTTC
V gene: TRBV29-1; clone size: -; D gene: -; J gene: TRBJ1-1; CDR3 protein: CSVAPGWAMDPEAFF; CDR3 DNA: TGCAGCGTTGCCCCTGGTTGGGCAATGGACCCTGAAGCTTTCTTT
V gene: TRBV6-2/TRBV6-3; clone size: -; D gene: -; J gene: TRBJ2-7; CDR3 protein: CASSYGITGIVYEQYF; CDR3 DNA: TGTGCCAGCAGTTACGGAATAACGGGGATTGTATATGAGCAGTACTTC
V gene: TRBV6-5; clone size: -; D gene: TRBD2; J gene: TRBJ2-3; CDR3 protein: CASKPRLAGTDTQYF; CDR3 DNA: TGTGCCAGCAAACCTAGACTAGCGGGAACAGATACGCAGTATTTT
V gene: TRBV6-5; clone size: -; D gene: -; J gene: TRBJ2-1; CDR3 protein: CASSSKRAEIYNEQLF; CDR3 DNA: TGTGCTAGCAGTTCGAAGCGAGCGGAGATCTACAATGAGCAGTTATTC
V gene: TRBV12-3/TRBV12-4; clone size: -; D gene: -; J gene: TRBJ2-3; CDR3 protein: CASNPGIRPDTQYF; CDR3 DNA: TGTGCCAGCAACCCAGGGATTAGACCAGATACGCAGTATTTT
V gene: TRBV6-5; clone size: -; D gene: -; J gene: TRBJ1-4; CDR3 protein: CASLLVATNEKLFF; CDR3 DNA: TGTGCCAGCCTGTTAGTAGCAACTAATGAAAAACTGTTTTTT
V gene: TRBV11-1; clone size: -; D gene: -; J gene: TRBJ2-6; CDR3 protein: CASSLDRAGANVPTF; CDR3 DNA: TGTGCCAGCAGCTTGGACCGAGCTGGGGCCAACGTCCCAACTTTC
V gene: TRBV11-3; clone size: -; D gene: -; J gene: TRBJ2-1; CDR3 protein: CASNLDAIEQFF; CDR3 DNA: TGTGCCAGCAATTTAGATGCCATTGAGCAGTTCTTC
V gene: TRBV4-1; clone size: -; D gene: -; J gene: TRBJ2-3; CDR3 protein: CTSSQADGAGDKQYF; CDR3 DNA: TGCACCAGCAGCCAAGCGGACGGGGCCGGGGATAAGCAGTATTTT
V gene: TRBV14; clone size: -; D gene: TRBD2; J gene: TRBJ2-1; CDR3 protein: CVSSTVAGWVNNEQLF; CDR3 DNA: TGTGTCAGCAGTACCGTAGCGGGATGGGTAAACAATGAGCAGTTATTC
V gene: TRBV4-2; clone size: -; D gene: TRBD1; J gene: TRBJ2-6; CDR3 protein: CASSQPGQGVGGANLLTF; CDR3 DNA: TGCGCCAGCAGCCAGCCGGGACAGGGCGTCGGAGGGGCCAACCTCCTGACTTTC